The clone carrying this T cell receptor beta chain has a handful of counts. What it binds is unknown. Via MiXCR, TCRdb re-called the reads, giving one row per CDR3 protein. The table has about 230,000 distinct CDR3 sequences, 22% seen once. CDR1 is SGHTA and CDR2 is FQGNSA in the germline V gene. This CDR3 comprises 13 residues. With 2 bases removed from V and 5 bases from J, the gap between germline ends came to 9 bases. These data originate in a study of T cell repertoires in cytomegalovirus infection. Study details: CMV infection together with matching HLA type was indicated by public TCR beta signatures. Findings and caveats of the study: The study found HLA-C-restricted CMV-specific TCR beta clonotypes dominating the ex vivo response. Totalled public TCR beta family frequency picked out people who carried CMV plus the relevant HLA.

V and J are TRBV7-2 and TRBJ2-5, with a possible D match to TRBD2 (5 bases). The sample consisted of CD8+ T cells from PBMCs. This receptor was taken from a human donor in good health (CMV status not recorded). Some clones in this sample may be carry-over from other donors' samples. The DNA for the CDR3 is TGTGCCAGCAGCTTATGGGCGGGTGAGACCCAGTACTTC. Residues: CASSLWAGETQYF.